Below are 11 T cell receptor beta chains sequenced from a single sample in a study of CD8 T cells in Susac syndrome. Reverse transcription of roughly 0.5 to 1 ug RNA was carried out with random hexamers. TCRdb recomputed calls from the immunoSEQ multiplex PCR reads with MiXCR, one row per CDR3 protein. The sample has 100,000 to 150,000 distinct CDR3 sequences, 93% seen once; the top ten hold roughly 0.33%. Sequencing was carried out using CD8+ T cells from PBMCs. These receptors all come from a human donor with multiple sclerosis.

The rearrangement uses TRBV29-1 and TRBJ2-7; tentatively, D is TRBD1 (5 bases). The length of the CDR3 is 13 residues. Germline assignment: CDR1 SQVTM and CDR2 ANQGSEA. The V gene lost 1 base and the J gene lost 4 bases, with 11 bases spanning the gap. The CDR3 region is CSVEAGSYYEQYF. The CDR3 region has the DNA TGCAGCGTTGAAGCAGGGTCTTATTACGAGCAGTACTTC.

The CDR3 sequence: CASSPRQGRMGYTF. CDR3 coding DNA: TGTGCCAGCAGCCCCCGACAGGGACGAATGGGCTACACCTTC. The chain combines TRBV3-1 with TRBJ1-2, with 7 bases lining up with TRBD1. V was pared by 4 bases and J by 8 bases, with 10 bases of the junction left unmatched. The CDR3 runs to 14 residues. CDR1 and CDR2 from the germline V gene are LGHDT and YNNKEL (reference sequence).

The chain employs TRBV7-8 and TRBJ1-5; D may be TRBD1 (6 bases). This CDR3 is 14 amino acids long. Between the trimmed V and J ends, which lost 2 bases and 3 bases, there was a span of 8 bases. Germline CDR1 reads SGHVS; CDR2 reads FQNEAQ. The CDR3 region has the DNA TGTGCCAGCAGCTTACGGACAGACAATCAGCCCCAGCATTTT. Amino acids: CASSLRTDNQPQHF.

The rearrangement joins TRBV11-2 to TRBJ2-6; D not resolved. This CDR3 spans 15 amino acids. Germline V gene sequence: CDR1 SGHAT, CDR2 FQNNGV. The ends were cut back, 1 base at V and 0 bases at J, with 4 bases in the middle. DNA of the CDR3: TGTGCCAGCAGCTTAGCCCCCTCTGGGGCCAACGTCCTGACTTTC. Its translation: CASSLAPSGANVLTF.

The J gene is TRBJ1-3, the V gene TRBV9; no reliable D call. V lost 4 bases, J lost 0 bases, and 14 bases lay in between. The CDR3 covers 16 residues. Germline values: CDR1 SGDLS, CDR2 YYNGEE. The CDR3 DNA follows: TGTGCCAGCAGCTCGGGCGGGCTCATCTCTGGAAACACCATATATTTT. It is translated as CASSSGGLISGNTIYF.

The chain joins TRBV7-9 to TRBJ1-1, with D possibly being TRBD1 (6 bases). V was clipped by 2 bases and J by 5 bases, with 12 bases between them. Germline V gene sequence: CDR1 SEHNR, CDR2 FQNEAQ (reference sequence). The CDR3 loop spans 14 amino acids. The CDR3 reads CASSLYLGTTEAFF. CDR3 nucleotides: TGTGCCAGCAGCTTATACCTAGGGACAACTGAAGCTTTCTTT.

The chain uses TRBV12-3 or TRBV12-4 and TRBJ1-2, with unresolved D. Trimming took off 2 bases at V and 2 bases at J, with 18 bases between the two ends. This CDR3 spans 17 amino acids. The CDR3 bases are TGTGCCAGCAGTTTACGGCGGCAGCCAGATCCAAACTATGGCTACACCTTC. Its translation is CASSLRRQPDPNYGYTF.

The chain has TRBV5-1 and TRBJ2-1, with D possibly being TRBD1 (6 bases). This CDR3 has 13 residues. Germline loops: CDR1 SGHRS, CDR2 YFSETQ. Trimming cost V 0 bases and J 8 bases, with 9 bases left between them. The CDR3 reads CASSLGRGDEQFF. The CDR3 DNA reads as TGCGCCAGCAGCTTGGGCAGGGGCGATGAGCAGTTCTTC.

This clonotype showed up just once. The rearrangement joins TRBV12-3 or TRBV12-4 to TRBJ1-4; TRBD1 is a possible D gene (6 bases). Trimming removed 5 bases at V and 8 bases at J, with 18 bases between. This CDR3 has 15 residues. The CDR3 DNA reads as TGTGCCAGCAGTCGGCGCGGACAGACGAAGGAAAAACTGTTTTTT. Amino acids: CASSRRGQTKEKLFF.

The chain recombines TRBV9 with TRBJ2-4; no firm D call. In germline, CDR1 is SGDLS, CDR2 YYNGEE. V gave up 4 bases and J gave up 0 bases, with 11 bases separating them. The CDR3 sequence is 15 residues long. CDR3 residues: CASSPGPIAKNIQYF. In DNA, the CDR3 is TGTGCCAGCAGCCCCGGACCCATAGCCAAAAACATTCAGTACTTC.

The chain carries TRBV7-8 and TRBJ2-1; D ambiguous. The germline CDR1 and CDR2 sequences are SGHVS and FQNEAQ. This CDR3 contains 15 residues. Trimming stripped 4 bases from V and 4 bases from J, with 14 bases between. The CDR3 protein is CASSSPSRVYNEQFF. CDR3 nucleotide sequence: TGTGCCAGCAGCTCCCCTTCGCGAGTTTACAATGAGCAGTTCTTC.